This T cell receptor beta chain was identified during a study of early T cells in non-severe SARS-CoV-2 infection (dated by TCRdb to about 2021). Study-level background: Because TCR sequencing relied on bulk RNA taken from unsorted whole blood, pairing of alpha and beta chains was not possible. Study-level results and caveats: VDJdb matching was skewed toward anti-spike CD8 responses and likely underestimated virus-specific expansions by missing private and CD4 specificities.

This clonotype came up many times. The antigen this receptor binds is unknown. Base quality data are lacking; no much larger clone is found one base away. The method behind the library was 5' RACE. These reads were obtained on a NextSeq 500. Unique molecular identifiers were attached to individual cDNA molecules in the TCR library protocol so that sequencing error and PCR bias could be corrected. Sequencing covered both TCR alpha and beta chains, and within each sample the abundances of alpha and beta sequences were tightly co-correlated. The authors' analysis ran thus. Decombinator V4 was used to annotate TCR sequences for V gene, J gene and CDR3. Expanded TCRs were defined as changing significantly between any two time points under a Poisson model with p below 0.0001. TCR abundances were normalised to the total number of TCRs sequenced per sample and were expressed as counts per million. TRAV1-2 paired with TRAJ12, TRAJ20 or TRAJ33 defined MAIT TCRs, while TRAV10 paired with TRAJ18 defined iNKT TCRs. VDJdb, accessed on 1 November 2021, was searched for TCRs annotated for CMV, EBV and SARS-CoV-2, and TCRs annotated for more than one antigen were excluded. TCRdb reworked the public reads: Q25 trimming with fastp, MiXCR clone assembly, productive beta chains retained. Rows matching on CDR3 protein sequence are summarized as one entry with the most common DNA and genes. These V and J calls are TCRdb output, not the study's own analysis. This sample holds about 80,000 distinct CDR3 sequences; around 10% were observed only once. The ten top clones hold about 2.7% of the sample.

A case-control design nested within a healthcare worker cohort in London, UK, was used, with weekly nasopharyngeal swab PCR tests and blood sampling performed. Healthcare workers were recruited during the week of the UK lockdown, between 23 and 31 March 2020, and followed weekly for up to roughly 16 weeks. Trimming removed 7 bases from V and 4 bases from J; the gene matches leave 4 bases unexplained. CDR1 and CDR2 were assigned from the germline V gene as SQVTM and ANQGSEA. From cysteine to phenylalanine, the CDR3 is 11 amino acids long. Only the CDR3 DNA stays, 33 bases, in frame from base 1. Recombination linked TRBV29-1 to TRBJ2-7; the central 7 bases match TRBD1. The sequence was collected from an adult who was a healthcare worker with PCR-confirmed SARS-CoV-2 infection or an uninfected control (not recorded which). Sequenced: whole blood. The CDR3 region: CSGSRGYEQYF. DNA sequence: TGCAGCGGCAGCAGGGGGTACGAGCAGTACTTC.